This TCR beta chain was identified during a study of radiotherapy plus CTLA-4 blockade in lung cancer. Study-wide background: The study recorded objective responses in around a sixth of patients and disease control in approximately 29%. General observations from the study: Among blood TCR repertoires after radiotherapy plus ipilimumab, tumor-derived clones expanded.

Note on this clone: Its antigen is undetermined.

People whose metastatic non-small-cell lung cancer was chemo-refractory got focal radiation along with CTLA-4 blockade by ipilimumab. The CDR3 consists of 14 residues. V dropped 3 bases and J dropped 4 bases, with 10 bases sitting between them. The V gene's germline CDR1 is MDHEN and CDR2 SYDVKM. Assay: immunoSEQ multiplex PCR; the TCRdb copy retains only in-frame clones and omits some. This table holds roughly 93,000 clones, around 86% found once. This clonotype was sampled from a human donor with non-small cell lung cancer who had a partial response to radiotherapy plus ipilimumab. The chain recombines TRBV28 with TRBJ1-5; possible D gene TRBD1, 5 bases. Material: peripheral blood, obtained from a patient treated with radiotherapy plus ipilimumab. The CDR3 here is CASSFLTDNQPQHF. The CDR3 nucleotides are TGTGCCAGCAGTTTCTTGACAGATAATCAGCCCCAGCATTTT.